This T cell receptor (beta chain) appears in the sequencing data of a study of type 1 and type 2 diabetes patients. Study-level findings and limits: Unmatched age and gender across groups might bias interpretation.

V was clipped by 2 bases and J by 7 bases, with 14 bases between them. Germline-derived CDR1 and CDR2 are LNHNV and YYDKDF (reference sequence). The CDR3 runs to 14 residues. This clonotype came up many times. Its specificity is not known. The PCR template was genomic DNA. The TCR beta CDR3 region was amplified using 30 forward and 13 reverse primers. TCRdb reanalysed the multiplex PCR reads using MiXCR and keeps one entry per CDR3 protein. The table includes fewer than 350,000 distinct CDR3 sequences, around 50% detected once. Standard classification criteria confirmed type 1 or type 2 diabetes in all patients.

Sequenced: peripheral blood mononuclear cells (PBMCs). The TCR was taken from a man aged 18 to 29 with type 2 diabetes. This chain joins TRBV15 and TRBJ1-1, with a tentative D call TRBD1 (5 bases). The DNA for the CDR3 is TGTGCCACCAGCAGACAGTACCGAGACAGTGAAGCTTTCTTT. This encodes CATSRQYRDSEAFF.